The rows below give T cell receptor beta chains drawn from one sample of a study of T cell responses to AZD1222 COVID-19 vaccine. Data came from immunoSEQ multiplex PCR; TCRdb stores just in-frame clones and leaves some out. The sample lists under 35,000 clones; roughly nine tenths were seen once. The material sequenced was peripheral blood, taken on day 0 of AZD1222 vaccination. The receptors derive from an adult in good health. The CDR3 runs from the conserved cysteine through the conserved F or W. The D gene is left open where the match is weak. Rows may omit the clone size; those that give it use once, few, many or a size class.

d_gene: TRBD2; abundance: NA; j_gene: TRBJ2-7; v_gene: TRBV7-6; CDR3aa: CASSPIRTSGGSTYEQYF; CDR3nt: TGTGCCAGCAGCCCAATCCGGACTAGCGGGGGGTCCACCTACGAGCAGTACTTC
d_gene: TRBD1; abundance: NA; j_gene: TRBJ1-2; v_gene: TRBV5-1; CDR3aa: CASSLSGDRVNYGYTF; CDR3nt: TGCGCCAGCAGCCTTTCGGGGGACAGGGTTAACTATGGCTACACCTTC
d_gene: TRBD1; abundance: NA; j_gene: TRBJ2-3; v_gene: TRBV7-2; CDR3aa: CASSYRDRVIDTQYF; CDR3nt: TGTGCCAGCAGCTACCGGGACAGGGTTATAGATACGCAGTATTTT
d_gene: TRBD1; abundance: NA; j_gene: TRBJ1-5; v_gene: TRBV30; CDR3aa: CACQGQGSYSNQPQHF; CDR3nt: TGTGCCTGTCAGGGACAGGGGAGTTATAGCAATCAGCCCCAGCATTTT
d_gene: NA; abundance: NA; j_gene: TRBJ2-2; v_gene: TRBV7-2; CDR3aa: CASSLLPNTGELFF; CDR3nt: TGTGCCAGCAGCTTATTACCTAACACCGGGGAGCTGTTTTTT
d_gene: NA; abundance: NA; j_gene: TRBJ1-3; v_gene: TRBV5-1; CDR3aa: CASSLDSSGNTIYF; CDR3nt: TGCGCCAGCAGCTTGGATAGCTCTGGAAACACCATATATTTT
d_gene: TRBD2; abundance: NA; j_gene: TRBJ2-7; v_gene: TRBV7-2; CDR3aa: CASTLGARLTSAYEQYF; CDR3nt: TGTGCCAGCACCTTAGGAGCCCGCCTCACTAGCGCCTACGAGCAGTACTTC
d_gene: TRBD1; abundance: NA; j_gene: TRBJ1-5; v_gene: TRBV27; CDR3aa: CASTPGGTGQPQHF; CDR3nt: TGTGCCAGCACCCCTGGAGGGACAGGTCAGCCCCAGCATTTT
d_gene: NA; abundance: NA; j_gene: TRBJ1-1; v_gene: TRBV27; CDR3aa: CASSMKGSGTEAFF; CDR3nt: TGTGCCAGCAGTATGAAGGGGTCGGGCACTGAAGCTTTCTTT
d_gene: NA; abundance: NA; j_gene: TRBJ1-2; v_gene: TRBV5-1; CDR3aa: CASTPFGGHDNYGYTF; CDR3nt: TGCGCCAGCACCCCTTTCGGCGGACACGATAACTATGGCTACACCTTC
d_gene: NA; abundance: NA; j_gene: TRBJ1-6; v_gene: TRBV5-6; CDR3aa: CASREQFNSPLHF; CDR3nt: TGTGCCAGCAGGGAACAATTTAATTCACCCCTCCACTTT
d_gene: TRBD2; abundance: NA; j_gene: TRBJ2-2; v_gene: TRBV19; CDR3aa: CASSPLAGGIPGELFF; CDR3nt: TGTGCCAGTAGTCCACTAGCGGGGGGAATTCCCGGGGAGCTGTTTTTT
d_gene: TRBD2; abundance: once; j_gene: TRBJ2-1; v_gene: TRBV7-8; CDR3aa: CASTLAGLGGEQFF; CDR3nt: TGTGCCAGCACCCTAGCGGGGCTCGGAGGTGAGCAGTTCTTC
d_gene: NA; abundance: NA; j_gene: TRBJ2-7; v_gene: TRBV11-2; CDR3aa: CASSLYEIPGVEQYF; CDR3nt: TGTGCCAGCAGCTTATACGAAATCCCGGGGGTCGAGCAGTACTTC
d_gene: NA; abundance: NA; j_gene: TRBJ1-4; v_gene: TRBV6-5; CDR3aa: CASSVTGSREKLFF; CDR3nt: TGTGCCAGCAGCGTAACAGGGTCGCGGGAAAAACTGTTTTTT
d_gene: TRBD2; abundance: NA; j_gene: TRBJ2-1; v_gene: TRBV4-2; CDR3aa: CASSPGTSGGVEQFF; CDR3nt: TGTGCCAGCAGCCCCGGGACTAGCGGGGGGGTTGAGCAGTTCTTC
d_gene: NA; abundance: NA; j_gene: TRBJ2-3; v_gene: TRBV29-1; CDR3aa: CSVVWGLDTQYF; CDR3nt: TGCAGCGTTGTCTGGGGGCTGGATACGCAGTATTTT
d_gene: NA; abundance: NA; j_gene: TRBJ1-3; v_gene: TRBV30; CDR3aa: CARTHSSGNTIYF; CDR3nt: TGTGCCCGGACACACAGCTCTGGAAACACCATATATTTT
d_gene: NA; abundance: NA; j_gene: TRBJ1-3; v_gene: TRBV14; CDR3aa: CASSQGGGNTIYF; CDR3nt: TGTGCCAGCAGCCAAGGGGGTGGAAACACCATATATTTT
d_gene: NA; abundance: NA; j_gene: TRBJ2-2; v_gene: TRBV9; CDR3aa: CASSAQGPGELFF; CDR3nt: TGTGCCAGCAGCGCCCAGGGGCCCGGGGAGCTGTTTTTT
d_gene: TRBD1; abundance: NA; j_gene: TRBJ1-1; v_gene: TRBV30; CDR3aa: CAWSAKGRGLNTEAFF; CDR3nt: TGTGCCTGGAGTGCCAAGGGCAGGGGGTTGAACACTGAAGCTTTCTTT
d_gene: NA; abundance: medium-sized; j_gene: TRBJ1-1; v_gene: TRBV2; CDR3aa: CASRNTKGLTEAFF; CDR3nt: TGTGCCAGCCGAAATACGAAGGGACTCACTGAAGCTTTCTTT
d_gene: NA; abundance: once; j_gene: TRBJ2-2; v_gene: TRBV29-1; CDR3aa: CSVVVGPGELFF; CDR3nt: TGCAGCGTCGTTGTGGGTCCCGGGGAGCTGTTTTTT
d_gene: NA; abundance: NA; j_gene: TRBJ2-7; v_gene: TRBV18; CDR3aa: CASSRLETYEQYF; CDR3nt: TGTGCCAGCTCACGACTGGAGACCTACGAGCAGTACTTC
d_gene: NA; abundance: NA; j_gene: TRBJ1-1; v_gene: TRBV29-1; CDR3aa: CSGAVGRGMNTEAFF; CDR3nt: TGCAGCGGCGCTGTTGGGAGAGGGATGAACACTGAAGCTTTCTTT
d_gene: NA; abundance: NA; j_gene: TRBJ2-4; v_gene: TRBV30; CDR3aa: CAWSPLGPNQNIQYF; CDR3nt: TGTGCCTGGAGTCCCCTCGGTCCGAACCAAAACATTCAGTACTTC
d_gene: NA; abundance: few; j_gene: TRBJ2-7; v_gene: TRBV6-2/TRBV6-3; CDR3aa: CASSYPTGRTPTYEQYF; CDR3nt: TGTGCCAGCAGTTACCCCACCGGTCGGACGCCTACCTACGAGCAGTACTTC
d_gene: TRBD1; abundance: NA; j_gene: TRBJ1-5; v_gene: TRBV6-2/TRBV6-3; CDR3aa: CASSRTGGNQPQHF; CDR3nt: TGTGCCAGCAGTAGGACAGGGGGTAACCAGCCCCAGCATTTT
d_gene: TRBD2; abundance: NA; j_gene: TRBJ2-1; v_gene: TRBV5-1; CDR3aa: CASSSPNKERGGNEQFF; CDR3nt: TGCGCCAGCAGCTCGCCAAACAAGGAGCGGGGGGGAAATGAGCAGTTCTTC
d_gene: TRBD1; abundance: NA; j_gene: TRBJ2-3; v_gene: TRBV5-6; CDR3aa: CASSSRGLTDTQYF; CDR3nt: TGTGCCAGCAGCAGCAGGGGGCTAACAGATACGCAGTATTTT
d_gene: NA; abundance: NA; j_gene: TRBJ2-7; v_gene: TRBV7-6; CDR3aa: CASSSVQGSNYEQYF; CDR3nt: TGTGCCAGCAGCTCGGTGCAGGGTTCAAACTACGAGCAGTACTTC
d_gene: NA; abundance: NA; j_gene: TRBJ1-5; v_gene: TRBV27; CDR3aa: CASSLRGLGQRSNQPQHF; CDR3nt: TGTGCCAGCAGTTTGCGCGGTCTCGGACAAAGAAGCAATCAGCCCCAGCATTTT
d_gene: NA; abundance: NA; j_gene: TRBJ1-1; v_gene: TRBV9; CDR3aa: CASSPALGGANQENTEAFF; CDR3nt: TGTGCCAGCAGCCCCGCCCTCGGAGGGGCGAACCAGGAGAACACTGAAGCTTTCTTT
d_gene: NA; abundance: NA; j_gene: TRBJ1-2; v_gene: TRBV4-3; CDR3aa: CASSQSSSLRGYTF; CDR3nt: TGCGCCAGCAGCCAATCCTCGTCCCTCCGGGGCTACACCTTC
d_gene: TRBD1; abundance: NA; j_gene: TRBJ1-1; v_gene: TRBV11-3; CDR3aa: CASSLAGQGSTEAFF; CDR3nt: TGTGCCAGCAGCTTAGCGGGACAGGGATCCACTGAAGCTTTCTTT
d_gene: TRBD1; abundance: NA; j_gene: TRBJ2-7; v_gene: TRBV19; CDR3aa: CASGRGLYEQYF; CDR3nt: TGTGCCAGTGGCAGGGGGCTCTACGAGCAGTACTTC
d_gene: NA; abundance: NA; j_gene: TRBJ1-5; v_gene: TRBV3-1/TRBV3-2; CDR3aa: CASSLGTGNQPQHF; CDR3nt: TGTGCCAGCAGCCTGGGCACGGGCAATCAGCCCCAGCATTTT
d_gene: NA; abundance: few; j_gene: TRBJ1-1; v_gene: TRBV6-2/TRBV6-3; CDR3aa: CASSGGRVNTEAFF; CDR3nt: TGTGCCAGCAGTGGCGGCAGGGTGAACACTGAAGCTTTCTTT
d_gene: NA; abundance: NA; j_gene: TRBJ1-5; v_gene: TRBV9; CDR3aa: CASSVGPGQPQHF; CDR3nt: TGTGCCAGCAGCGTAGGTCCGGGGCAGCCCCAGCATTTT
d_gene: NA; abundance: NA; j_gene: TRBJ2-7; v_gene: TRBV4-3; CDR3aa: CASSRANPRGDEQYF; CDR3nt: TGCGCCAGCTCCCGAGCGAACCCCAGGGGTGACGAGCAGTACTTC
d_gene: NA; abundance: NA; j_gene: TRBJ2-3; v_gene: TRBV5-5; CDR3aa: CASSSLSATTDTQYF; CDR3nt: TGTGCCAGCAGCTCCCTTAGCGCCACCACAGATACGCAGTATTTT
d_gene: NA; abundance: NA; j_gene: TRBJ1-2; v_gene: TRBV21-1; CDR3aa: CASTPGQEYGYTF; CDR3nt: TGTGCCAGCACCCCAGGACAGGAATATGGCTACACCTTC
d_gene: TRBD1; abundance: once; j_gene: TRBJ1-3; v_gene: TRBV15; CDR3aa: CATSRAGTAGNTIYF; CDR3nt: TGTGCCACCAGCAGAGCTGGGACAGCTGGAAACACCATATATTTT
d_gene: NA; abundance: NA; j_gene: TRBJ2-3; v_gene: TRBV5-1; CDR3aa: CASSLVLGAPKTDTQYF; CDR3nt: TGCGCCAGCAGCTTGGTCCTCGGGGCACCCAAAACAGATACGCAGTATTTT
d_gene: NA; abundance: NA; j_gene: TRBJ2-7; v_gene: TRBV7-2; CDR3aa: CASSFPWDEQYF; CDR3nt: TGTGCCAGCAGCTTCCCGTGGGACGAGCAGTACTTC
d_gene: TRBD1; abundance: NA; j_gene: TRBJ1-3; v_gene: TRBV7-2; CDR3aa: CASSPYRGQRGNTIYF; CDR3nt: TGTGCCAGCAGCCCCTACAGGGGACAACGTGGAAACACCATATATTTT
d_gene: NA; abundance: NA; j_gene: TRBJ1-5; v_gene: TRBV10-3; CDR3aa: CAISESTGYQPQHF; CDR3nt: TGTGCCATCAGTGAGTCGACGGGTTACCAGCCCCAGCATTTT
d_gene: NA; abundance: NA; j_gene: TRBJ1-6; v_gene: TRBV5-8; CDR3aa: CASSLGPPYNSPLHF; CDR3nt: TGTGCCAGCAGCTTGGGTCCCCCCTATAATTCACCCCTCCACTTT
d_gene: TRBD1; abundance: NA; j_gene: TRBJ2-3; v_gene: TRBV19; CDR3aa: CASSIGDRVTDTQYF; CDR3nt: TGTGCCAGTAGTATTGGGGACAGGGTCACAGATACGCAGTATTTT
d_gene: TRBD1; abundance: NA; j_gene: TRBJ2-1; v_gene: TRBV6-6; CDR3aa: CASRPWGQGADEQFF; CDR3nt: TGTGCCAGCAGACCCTGGGGACAGGGGGCTGATGAGCAGTTCTTC
d_gene: NA; abundance: NA; j_gene: TRBJ1-4; v_gene: TRBV3-1/TRBV3-2; CDR3aa: CASSRGSGANEKLFF; CDR3nt: TGTGCCAGCAGCCGGGGGTCTGGAGCTAATGAAAAACTGTTTTTT
d_gene: TRBD2; abundance: NA; j_gene: TRBJ2-7; v_gene: TRBV5-4; CDR3aa: CASSPRGGDYEQYF; CDR3nt: TGTGCCAGCAGCCCCCGGGGGGGCGATTACGAGCAGTACTTC
d_gene: TRBD1; abundance: few; j_gene: TRBJ1-6; v_gene: TRBV5-1; CDR3aa: CASSRTGGVTPLHF; CDR3nt: TGCGCCAGCAGCAGGACAGGGGGCGTGACACCCCTCCACTTT
d_gene: NA; abundance: NA; j_gene: TRBJ2-7; v_gene: TRBV6-5; CDR3aa: CASSFADNYEQYF; CDR3nt: TGTGCCAGCAGTTTCGCGGACAATTACGAGCAGTACTTC
d_gene: NA; abundance: NA; j_gene: TRBJ1-1; v_gene: TRBV12-5; CDR3aa: CASGLIGTAREAFF; CDR3nt: TGTGCTAGTGGTTTGATCGGGACCGCGAGAGAAGCTTTCTTT